This entry concerns a single TCR beta chain. These data are taken from a study of blood T cells in healthy people across ages. V shed 4 bases and J shed 5 bases, with 10 bases lying between them. The CDR3 consists of 13 residues. From germline, CDR1 is SGHRS and CDR2 YFSETQ. A sample-barcoded 5' primer and a J-beta primer mix were used in a second PCR of roughly 7 to 11 cycles. In TCRdb, the 5' RACE reads were re-called with MiXCR into one record per CDR3 protein. The table shows hundreds of thousands of distinct CDR3 sequences, with nearly 60% occurring only once. The source of this sequence is a man in his thirties or forties in good health. The sequencing input was blood. The chain combines TRBV5-1 with TRBJ2-1; D is tentatively TRBD1 or TRBD2 (6 bases each). The CDR3 spells CASSPGEDNEQFF. The DNA for the CDR3 is TGCGCCAGCAGCCCAGGGGAGGACAATGAGCAGTTCTTC.